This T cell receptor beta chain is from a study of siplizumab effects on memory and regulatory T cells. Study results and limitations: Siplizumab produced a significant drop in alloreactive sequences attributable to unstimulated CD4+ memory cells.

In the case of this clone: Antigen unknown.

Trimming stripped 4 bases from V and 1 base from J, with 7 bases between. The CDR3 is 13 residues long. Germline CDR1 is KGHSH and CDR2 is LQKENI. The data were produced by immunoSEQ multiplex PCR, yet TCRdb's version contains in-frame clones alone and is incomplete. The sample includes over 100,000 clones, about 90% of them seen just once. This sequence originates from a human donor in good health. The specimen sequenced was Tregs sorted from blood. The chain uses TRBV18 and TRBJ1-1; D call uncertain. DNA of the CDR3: TGTGCCAGCTCACTTTTGGGGAACACTGAAGCTTTCTTT. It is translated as CASSLLGNTEAFF.